This entry lists 8 T cell receptor beta chains sequenced from one sample in a study of blood T cell repertoires in COVID-19 (dated by TCRdb to the early 2020s). Libraries were built with the immunoSEQ multiplex PCR assay. What TCRdb holds here is the immuneACCESS table cut down to in-frame rearrangements. Part of the clones is not present; checked against another copy, under half of the missing clones reflect an unresolved V gene, and the others are unexplained. The sample data list tens of thousands of clones, and 87% of these were observed just once. Roughly 6.5% of the sample is in the top ten clones. The specimen sequenced was peripheral blood. These receptors all stem from a man in his fifties with active COVID-19.

The rearrangement joins TRBV7-2 to TRBJ1-1, with D uncertain. CDR1 SGHTA and CDR2 FQGNSA come from the germline V gene. Trimming left V 5 bases short and J 7 bases short, with 14 bases between. This CDR3 spans 13 amino acids. Here the CDR3 DNA reads TGTGCCAGCAGCGTGAATGAAGTTAGTGAAGCTTTCTTT. The encoded protein is CASSVNEVSEAFF.

The genes are TRBV4-2 and TRBJ2-5; 8 positions agree with TRBD2. V shed 0 bases and J 1 base; nucleotides not matched to a gene: 1. CDR3 size: 15 residues. Germline V CDR1 and CDR2: LGHNA, YNFKEQ. CDR3: CASSQETSGQETQYF. DNA for the CDR3: TGTGCCAGCAGCCAAGAAACTAGCGGCCAAGAGACCCAGTACTTC.

There are a few counts of this clone. The chain couples TRBV21-1 to TRBJ1-5; no DNA check was done on the table's D call, TRBD1. TRBV21-1 is a pseudogene. The CDR3 has 15 residues. CDR3 amino acids: CASSVGQGLNQPQHF. The CDR3 region has the DNA TGTGCCAGCAGCGTCGGACAGGGGCTCAATCAGCCCCAGCATTTT.

The chain has TRBV9 and TRBJ1-4, with a tentative D call TRBD1 (5 bases). Germline-derived CDR1 and CDR2 are SGDLS and YYNGEE. V lost 3 bases and J lost 8, with 14 bases in between. The CDR3 spans 14 residues. The CDR3 reads CASSATPKGEKLFF. In DNA form, the CDR3 reads TGTGCCAGCAGCGCAACCCCCAAGGGGGAAAAACTGTTTTTT. Based on the CDR3 plus reference TRBV9 and TRBJ1-4, the full variable domain is DSGVTQTPKHLITATGQRVTLRCSPRSGDLSVYWYQQSLDQGLQFLIQYYNGEERAKGNILERFSAQQFPDLHSELNLSSLELGDSALYFCASSATPKGEKLFFGSGTQLSVL.

J is TRBJ1-5 and V is TRBV9; weak D call: TRBD1 (6 bases). Germline values: CDR1 SGDLS, CDR2 YYNGEE. This CDR3 region has 15 residues. V lost 2 bases and J lost 4, with 13 bases in between. The CDR3, as DNA: TGTGCCAGCAGCGTCCTGGACAGTCCTAATCAGCCCCAGCATTTT. This sequence encodes CASSVLDSPNQPQHF.

The chain is built from TRBV6-5 and TRBJ2-7; TRBD2 aligns across 7 bases. The length of the CDR3 is 14 residues. Germline-derived CDR1 and CDR2 are MNHEY and SVGAGI. Trimming at V came to 5 bases and at J to 2 bases, leaving 6 bases not matched to a gene. The CDR3 here is CASSRKAGTYEQYF. In nucleotides, the CDR3 is TGTGCCAGCAGTCGGAAAGCGGGAACCTACGAGCAGTACTTC.

The sample holds one count of this clone. One end of the junction fails to match germline, which may point to a read error. Other DNA sequences in the sample encode the same CDR3. J is TRBJ2-7 and V is TRBV4-3; D perhaps matches TRBD2 (6 bases). Germline V gene sequence: CDR1 LGHNA, CDR2 YSLEER. CDR3 size: 16 residues. In DNA form, the CDR3 reads TGCGCCAGCAGCCAAGATCGTGGGACTGTATCCTACGAGCAGTATTTC. Protein sequence: CASSQDRGTVSYEQYF.

The CDR3 DNA sequence: TGTGCCAGCAGCCCCACAGGGGGTGAACAGCCCCAGCATTTT. This sequence encodes CASSPTGGEQPQHF. The gene calls are TRBV25-1 and TRBJ1-5; 8 bases are a match to TRBD1. Germline assignment: CDR1 MGHDK and CDR2 SYGVNS. The CDR3 totals 14 residues. The V gene end was trimmed by 6 bases and the J gene end by 7 bases; junction bases not matched to a gene: 8.